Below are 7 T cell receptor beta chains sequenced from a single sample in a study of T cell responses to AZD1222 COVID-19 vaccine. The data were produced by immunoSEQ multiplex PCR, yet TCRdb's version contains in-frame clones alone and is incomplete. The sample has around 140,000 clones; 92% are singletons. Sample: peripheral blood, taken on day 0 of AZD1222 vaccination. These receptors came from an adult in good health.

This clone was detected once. Here the CDR3 DNA reads TGTGCCAGCAGCTTAAACGCGGGGCCCAACGTCCTGACTTTC. Translating it yields CASSLNAGPNVLTF. The chain recombines TRBV7-9 with TRBJ2-6; D is perhaps TRBD2 (6 bases). Between the trimmed V and J ends, which lost 2 bases and 8 bases, there was a span of 10 bases. The CDR3 loop spans 14 amino acids. The germline CDR1 and CDR2 sequences are SEHNR and FQNEAQ (reference sequence).

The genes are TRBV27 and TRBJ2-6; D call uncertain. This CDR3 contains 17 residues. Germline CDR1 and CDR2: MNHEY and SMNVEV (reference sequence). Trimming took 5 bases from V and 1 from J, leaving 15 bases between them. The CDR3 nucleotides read TGTGCCAGCAGTCGACTGACCCGGGTGTCTGGGGCCAACGTCCTGACTTTC. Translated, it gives CASSRLTRVSGANVLTF.

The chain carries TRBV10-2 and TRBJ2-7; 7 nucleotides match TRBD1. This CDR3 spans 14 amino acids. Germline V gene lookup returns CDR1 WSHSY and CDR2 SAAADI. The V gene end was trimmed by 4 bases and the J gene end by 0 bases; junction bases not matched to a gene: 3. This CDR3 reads CASSATGSSYEQYF. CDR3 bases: TGCGCCAGCAGTGCGACAGGGAGCTCCTACGAGCAGTACTTC.

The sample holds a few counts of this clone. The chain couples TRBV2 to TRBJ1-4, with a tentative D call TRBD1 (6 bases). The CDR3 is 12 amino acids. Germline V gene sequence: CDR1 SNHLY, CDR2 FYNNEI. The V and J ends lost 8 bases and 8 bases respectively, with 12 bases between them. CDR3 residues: CASSGGEEKLFF. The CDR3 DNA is TGTGCCAGCTCCGGGGGCGAAGAAAAACTGTTTTTT.

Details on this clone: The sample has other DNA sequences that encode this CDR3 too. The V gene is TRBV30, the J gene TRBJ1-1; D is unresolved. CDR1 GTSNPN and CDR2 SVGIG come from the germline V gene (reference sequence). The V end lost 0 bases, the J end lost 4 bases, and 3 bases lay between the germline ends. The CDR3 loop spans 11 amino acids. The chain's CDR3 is CAWSVFTEAFF. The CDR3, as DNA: TGTGCCTGGAGTGTTTTCACTGAAGCTTTCTTT.

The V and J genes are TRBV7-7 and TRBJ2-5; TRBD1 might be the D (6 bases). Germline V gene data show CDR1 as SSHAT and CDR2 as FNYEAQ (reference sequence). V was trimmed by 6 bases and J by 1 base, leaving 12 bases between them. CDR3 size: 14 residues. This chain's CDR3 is CASSPDSLQETQYF. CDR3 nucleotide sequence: TGTGCCAGCAGTCCGGACAGCCTCCAAGAGACCCAGTACTTC. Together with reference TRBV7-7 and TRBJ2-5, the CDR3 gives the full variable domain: GAGVSQSPRYKVTKRGQDVTLRCDPISSHATLYWYQQALGQGPEFLTYFNYEAQPDKSGLPSDRFSAERPEGSISTLTIQRTEQRDSAMYRCASSPDSLQETQYFGPGTRLLVL.

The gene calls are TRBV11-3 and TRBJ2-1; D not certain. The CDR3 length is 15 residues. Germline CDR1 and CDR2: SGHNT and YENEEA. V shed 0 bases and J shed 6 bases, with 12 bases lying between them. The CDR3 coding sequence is TGTGCCAGCAGCTTAGACGGCCTCGGTCGCAATGAGCAGTTCTTC. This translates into CASSLDGLGRNEQFF.